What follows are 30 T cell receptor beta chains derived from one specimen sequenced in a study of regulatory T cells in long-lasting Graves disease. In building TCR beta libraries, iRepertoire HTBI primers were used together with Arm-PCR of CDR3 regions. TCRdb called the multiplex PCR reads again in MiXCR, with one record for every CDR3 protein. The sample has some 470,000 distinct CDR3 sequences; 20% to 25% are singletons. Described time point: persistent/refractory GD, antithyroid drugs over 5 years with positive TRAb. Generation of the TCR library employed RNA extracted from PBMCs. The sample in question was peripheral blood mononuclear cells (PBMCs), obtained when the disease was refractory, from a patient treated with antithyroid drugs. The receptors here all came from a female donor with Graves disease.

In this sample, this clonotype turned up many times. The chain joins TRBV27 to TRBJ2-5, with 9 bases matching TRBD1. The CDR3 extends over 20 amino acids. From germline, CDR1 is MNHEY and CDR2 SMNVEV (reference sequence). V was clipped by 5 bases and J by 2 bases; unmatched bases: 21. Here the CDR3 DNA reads TGTGCCAGCAGTCCCACGACAGGGGGATATTGGCGGGCGAGTCAAGAGACCCAGTACTTC. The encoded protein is CASSPTTGGYWRASQETQYF.

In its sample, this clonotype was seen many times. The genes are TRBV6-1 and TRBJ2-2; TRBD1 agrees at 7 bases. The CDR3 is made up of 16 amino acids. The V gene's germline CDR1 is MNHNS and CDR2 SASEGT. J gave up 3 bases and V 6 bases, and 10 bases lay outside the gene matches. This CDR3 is CASSKLQGWDTGELFF. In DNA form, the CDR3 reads TGTGCCAGCAGCAAATTACAGGGGTGGGACACCGGGGAGCTGTTTTTT.

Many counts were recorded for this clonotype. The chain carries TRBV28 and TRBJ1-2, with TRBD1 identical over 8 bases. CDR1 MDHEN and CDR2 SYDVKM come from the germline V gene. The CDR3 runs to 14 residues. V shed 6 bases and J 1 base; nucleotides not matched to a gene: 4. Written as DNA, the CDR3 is TGTGCCAGCAGAGAGGGACAGGTTAACTATGGCTACACCTTC. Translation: CASREGQVNYGYTF.

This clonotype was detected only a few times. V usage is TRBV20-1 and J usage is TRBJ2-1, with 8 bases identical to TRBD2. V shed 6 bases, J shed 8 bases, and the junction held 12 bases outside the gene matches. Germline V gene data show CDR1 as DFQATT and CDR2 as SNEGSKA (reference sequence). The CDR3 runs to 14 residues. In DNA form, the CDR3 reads TGCAGTGCCCCCCCAGCGGGGGAAAGGGATGAGCAGTTCTTC. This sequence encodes CSAPPAGERDEQFF.

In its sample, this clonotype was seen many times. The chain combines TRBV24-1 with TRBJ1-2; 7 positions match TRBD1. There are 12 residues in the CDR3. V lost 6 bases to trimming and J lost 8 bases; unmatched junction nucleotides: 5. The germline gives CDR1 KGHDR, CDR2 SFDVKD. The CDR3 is CATSLQGGGYTF. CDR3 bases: TGTGCCACCAGTTTGCAGGGGGGAGGCTACACCTTC.

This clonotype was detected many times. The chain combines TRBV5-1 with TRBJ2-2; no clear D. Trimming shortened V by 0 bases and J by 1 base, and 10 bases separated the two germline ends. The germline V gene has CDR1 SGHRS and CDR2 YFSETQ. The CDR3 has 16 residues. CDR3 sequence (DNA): TGCGCCAGCAGCTTGGAGATAGGGATGAACACCGGGGAGCTGTTTTTT. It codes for CASSLEIGMNTGELFF.

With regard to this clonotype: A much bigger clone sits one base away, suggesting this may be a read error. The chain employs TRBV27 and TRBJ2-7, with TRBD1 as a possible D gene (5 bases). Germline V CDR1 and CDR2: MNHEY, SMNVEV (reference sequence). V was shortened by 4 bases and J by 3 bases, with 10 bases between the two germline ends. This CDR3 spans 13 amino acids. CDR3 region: CASSYRQNYEQYF. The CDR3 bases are TGTGCCAGCAGTTACAGACAGAACTACGAGCAGTACTTC.

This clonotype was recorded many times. The CDR3 here is CATSDVTSGSNTGELFF. In DNA form, the CDR3 reads TGTGCCACCAGTGATGTGACTAGCGGATCGAACACCGGGGAGCTGTTTTTT. The genes are TRBV24-1 and TRBJ2-2; 9 bases are a match to TRBD2. Trimming at V came to 3 bases and at J to 0 bases, leaving 4 bases not matched to a gene. Germline values: CDR1 KGHDR, CDR2 SFDVKD. The CDR3 consists of 17 residues.

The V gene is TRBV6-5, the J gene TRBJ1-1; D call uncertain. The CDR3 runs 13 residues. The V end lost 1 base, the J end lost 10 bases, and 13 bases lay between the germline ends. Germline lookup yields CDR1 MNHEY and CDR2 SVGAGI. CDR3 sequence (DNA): TGTGCCAGCAGTTACTTTCCATCCCCGGTAGCTTTCTTT. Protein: CASSYFPSPVAFF.

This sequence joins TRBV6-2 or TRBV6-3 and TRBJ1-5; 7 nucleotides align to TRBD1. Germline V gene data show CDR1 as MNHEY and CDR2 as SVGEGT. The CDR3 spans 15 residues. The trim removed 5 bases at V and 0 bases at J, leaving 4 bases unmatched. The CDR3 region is CASSPRQGSNQPQHF. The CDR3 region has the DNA TGTGCCAGCAGTCCAAGACAGGGTAGCAATCAGCCCCAGCATTTT.

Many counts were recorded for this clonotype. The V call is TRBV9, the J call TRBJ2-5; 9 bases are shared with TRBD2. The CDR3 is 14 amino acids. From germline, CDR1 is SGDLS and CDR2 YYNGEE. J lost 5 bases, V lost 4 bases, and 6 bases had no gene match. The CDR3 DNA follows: TGTGCCAGCAGCATCGGGACTAGCCTTGAGACCCAGTACTTC. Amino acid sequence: CASSIGTSLETQYF.

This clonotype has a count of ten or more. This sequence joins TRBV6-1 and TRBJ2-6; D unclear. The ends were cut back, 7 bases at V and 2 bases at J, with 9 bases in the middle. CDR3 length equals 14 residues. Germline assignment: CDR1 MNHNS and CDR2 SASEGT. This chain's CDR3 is CASTLIPGANVLTF. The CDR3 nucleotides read TGTGCCAGCACCTTAATACCTGGGGCCAACGTCCTGACTTTC.

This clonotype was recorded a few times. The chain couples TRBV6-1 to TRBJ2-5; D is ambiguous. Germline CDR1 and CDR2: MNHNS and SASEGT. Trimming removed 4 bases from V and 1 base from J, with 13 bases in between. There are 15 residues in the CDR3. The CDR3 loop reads CASSGQRDIQETQYF. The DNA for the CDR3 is TGTGCCAGCAGTGGGCAACGCGATATCCAAGAGACCCAGTACTTC.

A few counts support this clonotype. CDR3 loop: CASSLIGGYNEQYF. CDR3 nucleotides: TGTGCCAGCAGCTTAATAGGGGGCTACAACGAGCAGTACTTC. This chain connects TRBV7-3 to TRBJ2-7; 7 bases align to TRBD1. V lost 1 base to trimming and J lost 5 bases; unmatched junction nucleotides: 5. This CDR3 region has 14 residues. Germline lookup yields CDR1 SGHTA and CDR2 FQGTGA.

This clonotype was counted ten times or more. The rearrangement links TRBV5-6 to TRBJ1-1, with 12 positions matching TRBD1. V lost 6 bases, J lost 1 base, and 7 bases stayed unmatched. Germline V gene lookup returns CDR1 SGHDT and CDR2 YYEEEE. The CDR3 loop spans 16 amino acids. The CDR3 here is CASMVGQGAKNTEAFF. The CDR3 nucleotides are TGTGCCAGCATGGTGGGACAGGGGGCGAAGAACACTGAAGCTTTCTTT.

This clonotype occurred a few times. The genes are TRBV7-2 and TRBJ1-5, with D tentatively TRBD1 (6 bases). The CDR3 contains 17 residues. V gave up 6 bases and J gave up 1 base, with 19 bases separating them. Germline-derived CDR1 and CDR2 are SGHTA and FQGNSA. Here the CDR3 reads CASSMFGTPSSNQPQHF. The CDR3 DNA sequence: TGTGCCAGCAGTATGTTCGGGACACCCTCGAGCAATCAGCCCCAGCATTTT.

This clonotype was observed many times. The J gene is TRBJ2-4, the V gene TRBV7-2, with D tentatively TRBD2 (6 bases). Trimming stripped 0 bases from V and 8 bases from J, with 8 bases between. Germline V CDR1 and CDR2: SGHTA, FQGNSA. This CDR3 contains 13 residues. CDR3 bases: TGTGCCAGCAGCTTAGCGAGGGAGGACATTCAGTACTTC. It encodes CASSLAREDIQYF.

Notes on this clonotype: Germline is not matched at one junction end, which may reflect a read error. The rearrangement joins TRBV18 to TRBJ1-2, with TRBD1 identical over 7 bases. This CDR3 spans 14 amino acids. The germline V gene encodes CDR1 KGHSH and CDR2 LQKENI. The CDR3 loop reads CASSPSTGPVGHTF. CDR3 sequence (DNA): TGTGCCAGCTCACCATCGACAGGGCCAGTTGGCCACACCTTC.

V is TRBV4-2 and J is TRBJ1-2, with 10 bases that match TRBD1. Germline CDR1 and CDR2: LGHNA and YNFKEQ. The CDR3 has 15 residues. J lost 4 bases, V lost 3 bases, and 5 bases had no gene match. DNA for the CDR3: TGTGCCAGCAGCCATGAGGGACAGGGGACCTATGGCTACACCTTC. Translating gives CASSHEGQGTYGYTF.

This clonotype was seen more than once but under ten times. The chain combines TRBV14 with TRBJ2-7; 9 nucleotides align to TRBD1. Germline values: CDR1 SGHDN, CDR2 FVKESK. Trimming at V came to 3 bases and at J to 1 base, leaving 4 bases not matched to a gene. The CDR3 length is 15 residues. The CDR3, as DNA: TGTGCCAGCAGCCACCTAGACAGGGGGTCCTACGAGCAGTACTTC. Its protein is CASSHLDRGSYEQYF.

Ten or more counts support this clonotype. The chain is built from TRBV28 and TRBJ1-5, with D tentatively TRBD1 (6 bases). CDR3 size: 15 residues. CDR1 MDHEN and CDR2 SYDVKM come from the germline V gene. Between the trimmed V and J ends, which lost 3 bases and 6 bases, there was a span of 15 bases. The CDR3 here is CASSLTGHAGQPQHF. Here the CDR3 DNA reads TGTGCCAGCAGTTTGACAGGACACGCCGGTCAGCCCCAGCATTTT.

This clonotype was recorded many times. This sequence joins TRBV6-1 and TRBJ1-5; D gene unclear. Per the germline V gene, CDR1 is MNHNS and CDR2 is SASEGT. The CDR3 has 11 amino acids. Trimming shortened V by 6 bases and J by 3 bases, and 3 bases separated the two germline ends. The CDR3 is CASRNNQPQHF. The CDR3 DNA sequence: TGTGCCAGCAGGAACAATCAGCCCCAGCATTTT.

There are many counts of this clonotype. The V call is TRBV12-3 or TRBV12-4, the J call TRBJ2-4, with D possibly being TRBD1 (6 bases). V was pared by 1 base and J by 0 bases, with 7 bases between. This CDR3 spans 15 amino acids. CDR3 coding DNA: TGTGCCAGCAGTTTAGACAGGGTAGCCAAAAACATTCAGTACTTC. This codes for CASSLDRVAKNIQYF.

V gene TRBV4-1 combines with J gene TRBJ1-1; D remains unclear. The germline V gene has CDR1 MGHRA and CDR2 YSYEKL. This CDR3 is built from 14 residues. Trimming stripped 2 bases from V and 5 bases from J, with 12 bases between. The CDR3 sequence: CASSQKSSGTEAFF. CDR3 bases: TGCGCCAGCAGCCAAAAGTCGTCCGGGACTGAAGCTTTCTTT.

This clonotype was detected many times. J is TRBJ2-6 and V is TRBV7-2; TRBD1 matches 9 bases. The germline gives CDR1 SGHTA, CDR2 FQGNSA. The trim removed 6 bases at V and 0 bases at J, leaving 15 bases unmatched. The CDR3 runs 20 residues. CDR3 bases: TGTGCCAGCAGACCGACTTGGGACAGGGATAATCCCTCTGGGGCCAACGTCCTGACTTTC. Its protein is CASRPTWDRDNPSGANVLTF.

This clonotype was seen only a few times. CDR3 DNA sequence: TGTGCCGGAGGGGCAGATGCCGCCTCTGGAAACACCATATATTTT. It is translated as CAGGADAASGNTIYF. The J gene is TRBJ1-3, the V gene TRBV6-1; D is possibly TRBD1 (5 bases). This CDR3 has 15 residues. Per germline, CDR1 MNHNS and CDR2 SASEGT. The ends were cut back, 11 bases at V and 0 bases at J, with 17 bases in the middle.

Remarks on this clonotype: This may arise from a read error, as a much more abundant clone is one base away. CDR3 residues: CASTEMGLRDRSYEQYF. In nucleotides, the CDR3 is TGTGCCAGCACTGAGATGGGGTTGCGGGACAGATCCTACGAGCAGTACTTC. The chain combines TRBV6-1 with TRBJ2-7; tentative D call: TRBD1 (7 bases). Per germline, CDR1 MNHNS and CDR2 SASEGT. The CDR3 consists of 17 residues. The germline V and J ends were trimmed by 7 bases and 1 base, with 23 bases remaining between them.

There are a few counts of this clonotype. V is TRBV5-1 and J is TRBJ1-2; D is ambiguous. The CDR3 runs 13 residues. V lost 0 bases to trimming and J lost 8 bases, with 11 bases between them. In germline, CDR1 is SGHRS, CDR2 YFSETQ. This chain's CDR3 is CASSLEPDFGYTF. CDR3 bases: TGCGCCAGCAGCTTGGAGCCGGACTTCGGCTACACCTTC.

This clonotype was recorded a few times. CDR3 coding DNA: TGTGCCAGCAGCCCACGCTTTACAGGCTACGAGCAGTACTTC. Protein: CASSPRFTGYEQYF. V gene TRBV14 combines with J gene TRBJ2-7; perhaps TRBD1 as D (5 bases). Germline CDR1 SGHDN, CDR2 FVKESK. This CDR3 spans 14 amino acids. V was pared by 4 bases and J by 3 bases, with 13 bases between.

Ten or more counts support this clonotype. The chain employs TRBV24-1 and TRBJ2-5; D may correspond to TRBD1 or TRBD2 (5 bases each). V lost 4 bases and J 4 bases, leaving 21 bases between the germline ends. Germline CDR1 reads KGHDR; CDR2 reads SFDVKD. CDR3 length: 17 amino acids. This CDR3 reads CATSDRSGRQGVETQYF. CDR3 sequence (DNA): TGTGCCACCAGTGACAGATCGGGACGACAAGGGGTAGAGACCCAGTACTTC.